These 17 T cell receptor beta chains share one sample of origin, sequenced in a study of T cells in Graves' hyperthyroidism and ophthalmopathy. Researchers amplified the TCR beta CDR3 regions from RNA transcripts. The HTBI primer set served for first-round RT-PCR of the TCR CDR3. TCRdb passed the multiplex PCR reads through MiXCR, listing each CDR3 protein once. The table records more than 500,000 distinct CDR3 sequences, 46% of them present only once. The sequenced sample consisted of peripheral blood or thyroid tissue (not recorded which). These receptors originate from an adult woman with Graves' disease, either hyperthyroidism or ophthalmopathy (not recorded which).

The chain carries TRBV29-1 and TRBJ2-6; TRBD1 aligns across 10 bases. Germline trimming cut 4 bases from V and 4 bases from J; bases unmatched to any gene: 13. Germline V CDR1 and CDR2: SQVTM, ANQGSEA. This CDR3 comprises 18 residues. CDR3 amino acids: CSVAAPPGQGKGANVLTF. The CDR3 bases are TGCAGCGTTGCCGCCCCACCGGGACAGGGGAAAGGGGCCAACGTCCTGACTTTC.

The chain carries TRBV7-8 and TRBJ2-2; the D gene is possibly TRBD2 (5 bases). Germline loops: CDR1 SGHVS, CDR2 FQNEAQ. The CDR3 extends over 13 amino acids. V lost 6 bases to trimming and J lost 4 bases, with 9 bases between them. The DNA for the CDR3 is TGTGCCAGCAGGCGAGGGTTCACCGGGGAGCTGTTTTTT. Its translation is CASRRGFTGELFF.

The J gene is TRBJ2-5, the V gene TRBV7-2; a possible D gene is TRBD2 (5 bases). CDR3 length: 17 residues. Germline CDR1 reads SGHTA; CDR2 reads FQGNSA. The V end lost 3 bases, the J end lost 6 bases, and 23 bases lay between the germline ends. The CDR3 loop is CASSLAGNTGELKTQYF. The CDR3 bases are TGTGCCAGCAGCTTGGCCGGGAACACCGGGGAGCTGAAGACCCAGTACTTC.

There are many counts of this clonotype. The chain has TRBV5-1 and TRBJ2-7, with 10 nucleotides matching TRBD2. The V gene end was trimmed by 1 base and the J gene end by 7 bases; junction bases not matched to a gene: 11. The CDR3 has 16 residues. From germline, CDR1 is SGHRS and CDR2 YFSETQ. CDR3 nucleotide sequence: TGCGCCAGCAGCTTGTTAAGCGGGAGGGCCTCAGGAGAGCAGTACTTC. It yields the protein CASSLLSGRASGEQYF.

The sample holds many counts of this clonotype. The chain employs TRBV20-1 and TRBJ1-5; TRBD1 aligns across 8 bases. The CDR3 extends over 13 amino acids. Unmatched junction bases numbered 6, after V lost 5 bases and J lost 6 bases. Germline V gives CDR1 DFQATT, CDR2 SNEGSKA (reference sequence). CDR3 DNA sequence: TGCAGTGCTCGGACAGGGATGGGTCAGCCCCAGCATTTT. Amino acid sequence: CSARTGMGQPQHF.

This clonotype was seen many times. V gene TRBV14 combines with J gene TRBJ1-2; D unclear. Germline V gene lookup returns CDR1 SGHDN and CDR2 FVKESK. Trimming took 1 base from V and 2 from J, leaving 5 bases between them. CDR3 size: 13 residues. The CDR3 region is CASSQVQNYGYTF. CDR3 nucleotides: TGTGCCAGCAGCCAAGTACAGAACTATGGCTACACCTTC.

About this clonotype: A read error may produce the germline difference seen at one junction end. V and J are TRBV2 and TRBJ2-6; D unclear. Germline assignment: CDR1 SNHLY and CDR2 FYNNEI. This CDR3 contains 14 residues. CDR3 loop: CVSSEGLGANVLTF. Written as DNA, the CDR3 is TGTGTCAGCAGTGAAGGGCTAGGGGCCAACGTCCTGACTTTC.

The chain couples TRBV15 to TRBJ1-1; 7 positions match TRBD1. This CDR3 comprises 15 residues. Germline CDR1 is LNHNV and CDR2 is YYDKDF (reference sequence). Trimming removed 2 bases from V and 6 bases from J; junction bases left unmatched: 9. CDR3 in DNA: TGTGCCACCAGCAGAAGAACGACAGGGTGGCCTGAAGCTTTCTTT. Translating it yields CATSRRTTGWPEAFF. Using reference TRBV15 and TRBJ1-1 for the parts outside the CDR3, the full variable domain is DAMVIQNPRYQVTQFGKPVTLSCSQTLNHNVMYWYQQKSSQAPKLLFHYYDKDFNNEADTPDNFQSRRPNTSFCFLDIRSPGLGDTAMYLCATSRRTTGWPEAFFGQGTRLTVV.

The chain recombines TRBV18 with TRBJ1-6, with 8 bases that match TRBD1. Trimming at V came to 3 bases and at J to 4 bases, leaving 5 bases not matched to a gene. Germline V gene lookup returns CDR1 KGHSH and CDR2 LQKENI. This CDR3 region has 16 residues. DNA for the CDR3: TGTGCCAGCTCACCCCCGGGACAGGTTTATAATTCACCCCTCCACTTT. Protein: CASSPPGQVYNSPLHF.

This clonotype was detected many times. The chain links TRBV3-1 to TRBJ1-1; D perhaps matches TRBD1 (5 bases). CDR3 length equals 12 residues. Per germline, CDR1 LGHDT and CDR2 YNNKEL (reference sequence). Trimming took 1 base from V and 11 from J, leaving 11 bases between them. The CDR3 here is CASSQVGVEAFF. The CDR3 DNA is TGTGCCAGCAGCCAAGTGGGGGTTGAGGCTTTCTTT.

This clonotype was seen repeatedly, ten times or more. The chain combines TRBV4-3 with TRBJ1-1, with no clear D. V shed 4 bases and J shed 9 bases, with 12 bases lying between them. Germline CDR1 and CDR2: LGHNA and YSLEER. This CDR3 comprises 12 residues. In DNA, the CDR3 is TGCGCCAGCAGCCGACGAGAGAGGAAAGCTTTCTTT. This gives the protein CASSRRERKAFF.

This clonotype was picked up many times. This rearrangement joins TRBV20-1 to TRBJ2-2; tentatively, D is TRBD2 (6 bases). CDR1 DFQATT and CDR2 SNEGSKA come from the germline V gene (reference sequence). V lost 2 bases to trimming and J lost 1 base, with 8 bases between them. The CDR3 runs to 14 residues. The CDR3 sequence is CSARRRGNTGELFF. As DNA, the CDR3 is TGCAGTGCTAGAAGGCGGGGGAACACCGGGGAGCTGTTTTTT.

In its sample, this clonotype was seen a few times. A much larger clone is a single base away; this may be a read error. This chain connects TRBV6-2 or TRBV6-3 to TRBJ1-2; D is undetermined. V gave up 7 bases and J gave up 4 bases, with 13 bases separating them. Germline CDR1 MNHEY, CDR2 SVGEGT. The CDR3 loop spans 13 amino acids. CDR3 sequence (DNA): TGTGCCAGCAATCCGACGGGCATCTATGGCTACACCTTC. As protein: CASNPTGIYGYTF.

The genes are TRBV20-1 and TRBJ1-1; 7 nucleotides line up with TRBD1. The CDR3 is made up of 14 amino acids. Germline values: CDR1 DFQATT, CDR2 SNEGSKA (reference sequence). Losses at the gene ends were 3 bases for V and 7 bases for J; bases not matched to a gene: 11. CDR3: CSASYSEGAGEAFF. The CDR3 DNA is TGCAGTGCTAGTTACAGCGAGGGGGCTGGTGAAGCTTTCTTT.

This clonotype was counted only a few times. The chain couples TRBV4-1 to TRBJ1-4, with unresolved D. The CDR3 spans 16 residues. V gave up 4 bases and J gave up 0 bases, with 12 bases separating them. Germline V gene lookup returns CDR1 MGHRA and CDR2 YSYEKL. CDR3 sequence: CASSRLPAATNEKLFF. CDR3 coding DNA: TGCGCCAGCAGCCGCCTACCGGCCGCAACTAATGAAAAACTGTTTTTT.

Of note for this clonotype: The junction does not match germline at one end; this may be a read error. This chain uses TRBV20-1 with TRBJ1-1, with a tentative D call TRBD1 (5 bases). This CDR3 has 13 amino acids. CDR1 and CDR2 (germline): DFQATT, SNEGSKA (reference sequence). CDR3 amino acids: CSARRGGYTEAFF. Written as DNA, the CDR3 is TGCAGTGCTAGAAGGGGAGGGTACACAGAAGCTTTCTTT.

The chain has TRBV7-9 and TRBJ2-7; D gene uncertain. Per germline, CDR1 SEHNR and CDR2 FQNEAQ (reference sequence). The CDR3 has 15 residues. V lost 1 base and J lost 4, with 14 bases in between. The CDR3 sequence is CASSLGGVRVYEQYF. The CDR3 region has the DNA TGTGCCAGCAGCTTAGGAGGAGTCCGAGTATACGAGCAGTACTTC.